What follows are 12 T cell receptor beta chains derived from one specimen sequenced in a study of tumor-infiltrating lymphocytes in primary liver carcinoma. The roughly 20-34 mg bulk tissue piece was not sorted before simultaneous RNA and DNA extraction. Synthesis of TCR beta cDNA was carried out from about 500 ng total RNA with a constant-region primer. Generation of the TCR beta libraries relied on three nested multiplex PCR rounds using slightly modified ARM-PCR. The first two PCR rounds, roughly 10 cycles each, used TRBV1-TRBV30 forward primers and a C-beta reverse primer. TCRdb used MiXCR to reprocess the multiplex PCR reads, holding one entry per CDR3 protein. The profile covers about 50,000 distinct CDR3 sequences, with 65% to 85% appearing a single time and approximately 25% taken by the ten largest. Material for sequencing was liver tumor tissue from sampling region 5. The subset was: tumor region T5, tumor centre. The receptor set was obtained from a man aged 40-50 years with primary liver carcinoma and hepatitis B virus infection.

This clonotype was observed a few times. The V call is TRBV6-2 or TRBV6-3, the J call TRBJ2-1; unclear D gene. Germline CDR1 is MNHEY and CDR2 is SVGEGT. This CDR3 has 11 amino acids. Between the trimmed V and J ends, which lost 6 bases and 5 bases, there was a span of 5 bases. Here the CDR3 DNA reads TGTGCCAGCAGCTACCACAATGAGCAGTTCTTC. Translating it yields CASSYHNEQFF.

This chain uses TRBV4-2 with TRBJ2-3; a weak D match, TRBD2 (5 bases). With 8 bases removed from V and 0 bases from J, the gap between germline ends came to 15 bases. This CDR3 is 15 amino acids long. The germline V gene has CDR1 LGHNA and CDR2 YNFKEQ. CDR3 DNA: TGTGCCAGCGCGGGCGAGCTCCACAGCACAGATACGCAGTATTTT. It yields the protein CASAGELHSTDTQYF.

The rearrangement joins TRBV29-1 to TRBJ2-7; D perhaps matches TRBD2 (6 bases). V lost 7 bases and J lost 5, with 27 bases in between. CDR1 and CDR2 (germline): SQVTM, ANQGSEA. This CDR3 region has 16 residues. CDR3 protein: CSAMTSGTVTPHEQYF. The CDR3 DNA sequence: TGCAGCGCCATGACATCTGGGACTGTCACTCCCCACGAGCAGTACTTC.

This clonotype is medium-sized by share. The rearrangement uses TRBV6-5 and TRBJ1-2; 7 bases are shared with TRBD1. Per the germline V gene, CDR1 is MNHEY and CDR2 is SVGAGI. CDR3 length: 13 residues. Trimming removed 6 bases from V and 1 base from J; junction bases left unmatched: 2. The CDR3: CASRTGINYGYTF. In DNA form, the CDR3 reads TGTGCCAGCAGGACAGGGATTAACTATGGCTACACCTTC.

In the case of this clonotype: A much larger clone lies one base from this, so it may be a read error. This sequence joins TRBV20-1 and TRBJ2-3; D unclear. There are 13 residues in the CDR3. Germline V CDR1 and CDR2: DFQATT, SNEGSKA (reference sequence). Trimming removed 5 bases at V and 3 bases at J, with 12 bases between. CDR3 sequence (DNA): TGCAGTGCTGCGAGAAGGCTAACAGATACGCAGTATTTT. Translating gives CSAARRLTDTQYF.

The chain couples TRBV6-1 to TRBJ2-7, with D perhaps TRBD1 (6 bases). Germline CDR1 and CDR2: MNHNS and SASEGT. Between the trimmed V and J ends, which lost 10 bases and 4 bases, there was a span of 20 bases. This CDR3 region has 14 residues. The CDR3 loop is CATSSGTKLYEQYF. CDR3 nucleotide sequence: TGTGCCACTAGCTCCGGGACAAAACTATACGAGCAGTACTTC.

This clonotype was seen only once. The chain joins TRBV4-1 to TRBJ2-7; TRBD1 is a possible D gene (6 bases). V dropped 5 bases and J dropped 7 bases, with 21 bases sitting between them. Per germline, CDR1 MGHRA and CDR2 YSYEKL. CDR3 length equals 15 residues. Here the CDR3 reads CASSLGFQQGNEQYF. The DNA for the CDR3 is TGCGCCAGCAGCTTAGGATTCCAACAGGGAAATGAGCAGTACTTC.

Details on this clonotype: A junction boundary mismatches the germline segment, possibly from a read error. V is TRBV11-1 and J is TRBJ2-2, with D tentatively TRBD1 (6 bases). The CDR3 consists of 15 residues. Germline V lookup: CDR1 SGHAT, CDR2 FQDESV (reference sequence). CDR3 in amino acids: CSSSLIQGNIGEPFF. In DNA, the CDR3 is TGTTCCAGCAGCTTAATACAGGGAAATATCGGGGAGCCGTTTTTT.

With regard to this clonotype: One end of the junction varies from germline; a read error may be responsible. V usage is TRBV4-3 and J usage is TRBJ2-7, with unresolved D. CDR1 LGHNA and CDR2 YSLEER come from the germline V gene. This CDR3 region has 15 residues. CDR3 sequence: CASSQDRAGGYGQYF. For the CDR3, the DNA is TGCGCCAGCAGCCAAGATCGGGCTGGCGGCTACGGGCAGTACTTC.

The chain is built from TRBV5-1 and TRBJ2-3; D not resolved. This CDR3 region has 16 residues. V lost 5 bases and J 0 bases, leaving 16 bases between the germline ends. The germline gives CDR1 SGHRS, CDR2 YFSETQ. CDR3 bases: TGCGCCAGCAGTTTGAACGGCCGTGTTAGCACAGATACGCAGTATTTT. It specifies CASSLNGRVSTDTQYF.

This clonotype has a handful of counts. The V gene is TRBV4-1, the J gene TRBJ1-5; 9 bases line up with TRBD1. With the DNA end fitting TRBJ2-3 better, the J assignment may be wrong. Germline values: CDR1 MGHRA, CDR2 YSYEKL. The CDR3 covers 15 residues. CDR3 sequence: CASSQRDRANQPQYF. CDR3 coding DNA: TGCGCCAGCAGCCAACGGGACAGGGCCAATCAGCCTCAGTATTTT.

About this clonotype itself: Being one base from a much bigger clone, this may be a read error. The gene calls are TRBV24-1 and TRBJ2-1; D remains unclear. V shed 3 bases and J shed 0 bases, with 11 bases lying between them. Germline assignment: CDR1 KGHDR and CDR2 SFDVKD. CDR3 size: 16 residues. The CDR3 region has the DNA TGTGCCACCAGTGATGCAGAGACGGCCTCCTACAATGAGCAGTTCTTC. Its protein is CATSDAETASYNEQFF.